The source of this T cell receptor (beta chain) is a study of blood T cells in healthy people across ages. It was with a sample-barcoded 5' primer and a J-beta primer mix that a second PCR of roughly 7 to 12 cycles was run. Researchers report that a template-switch adaptor with 12 random nucleotides tagged each cDNA molecule. TCRdb re-analysed the 5' RACE reads in MiXCR, keeping a single row per CDR3 protein. The profile shows some 1.8 million distinct CDR3 sequences, roughly two fifths of them singletons. Findings of the study overall: PBMCs that were unsorted prevented a conclusive naive versus antigen-experienced comparison. TCR beta diversity, measured per million T cells, fell in a roughly linear way with age.

As to this clonotype: Its target is unknown.

Donors gave around 10 milliliters of peripheral blood apiece. The sequenced sample was blood. The sequence came from a human donor in good health.

The CDR3 region is CASTLIGTEAFF. In DNA, the CDR3 is TGTGCCAGCACCCTGATTGGGACTGAAGCTTTCTTT. The chain carries TRBV7-2 and TRBJ1-1; no firm D call. From germline, CDR1 is SGHTA and CDR2 FQGNSA. This CDR3 spans 12 amino acids. The V and J ends lost 7 bases and 5 bases respectively, with 11 bases between them.